The following is a TCR beta chain sequence with its context. The antigen remains unidentified. The sample originates from a study of T cell responses to AZD1222 COVID-19 vaccine. Study outcomes and limitations: Regions 160-218 and 743-854 held dominance among vaccine-associated CD4 TCRs, which spanned spike.

TCRdb's table, derived via immunoSEQ multiplex PCR, lists solely in-frame clones and lacks some. The table lists about 45,000 clones, 85% to 90% of them singletons. CDR1 and CDR2 from the germline V gene are MNHEY and SVGEGT. The CDR3 is 15 residues long. The V and J ends lost 5 bases and 4 bases respectively, with 16 bases between them. This TCR was sampled from an adult who received the AZD1222 COVID-19 vaccine. The starting material was peripheral blood, obtained 28 days after the second AZD1222 dose. The V and J genes are TRBV6-2 or TRBV6-3 and TRBJ2-3; no reliable D call. CDR3 sequence: CASSIGILPPDTQYF. Here the CDR3 DNA reads TGTGCCAGCAGTATAGGGATTTTGCCCCCAGATACGCAGTATTTT.